The 20 T cell receptor beta chains below were found in one sample sequenced in a study of blood T cell repertoires in COVID-19. Data came from immunoSEQ multiplex PCR; TCRdb stores just in-frame clones and leaves some out. The sample includes just over 650,000 clones, about nine tenths seen only once; the top ten take over 0.2%. Input material: peripheral blood. The receptors shown here come from a young woman with acute or convalescent COVID-19.

The chain is built from TRBV5-1 and TRBJ1-6; unclear D gene. V was clipped by 4 bases and J by 6 bases, with 17 bases between them. The germline V gene encodes CDR1 SGHRS and CDR2 YFSETQ. CDR3 length equals 16 residues. The DNA of the CDR3 is TGCGCCAGCAGCCCCCTGGGAGGGAGCGTTAATTCACCCCTCCACTTT. Translation gives CASSPLGGSVNSPLHF.

The chain combines TRBV4-1 with TRBJ2-7, with 14 positions matching TRBD2. V was pared by 4 bases and J by 5 bases, with 16 bases of the junction left unmatched. Germline CDR1 is MGHRA and CDR2 is YSYEKL. The CDR3 extends over 19 amino acids. In nucleotides, the CDR3 is TGCGCCAGCAGCCGCCAAGGCCGACTAGCGGGGGGGCTGTGGGACGAGCAGTACTTC. It translates to CASSRQGRLAGGLWDEQYF.

V gene TRBV7-2 combines with J gene TRBJ1-5, with D unclear. V shed 5 bases and J shed 4 bases, with 15 bases lying between them. From germline, CDR1 is SGHTA and CDR2 FQGNSA. The CDR3 has 15 amino acids. CDR3 coding DNA: TGTGCCAGCAGCCCCGGGATGGGAAGAAATCAGCCCCAGCATTTT. Its protein is CASSPGMGRNQPQHF.

The chain has TRBV29-1 and TRBJ2-2; 8 bases align to TRBD1. Trimming at V came to 4 bases and at J to 2 bases, leaving 3 bases not matched to a gene. Per the germline V gene, CDR1 is SQVTM and CDR2 is ANQGSEA. There are 14 residues in the CDR3. CDR3 loop: CSVVGQGNTGELFF. CDR3 bases: TGCAGCGTTGTTGGACAGGGTAACACCGGGGAGCTGTTTTTT.

The chain combines TRBV29-1 with TRBJ2-7; TRBD1 agrees at 9 bases. The V segment lost 6 bases and the J segment 1 base; nucleotides outside the gene matches: 4. The CDR3 spans 13 residues. The V gene's germline CDR1 is SQVTM and CDR2 ANQGSEA. CDR3 residues: CSVQGQGSYEQYF. The CDR3 DNA is TGCAGCGTCCAGGGACAGGGTTCCTACGAGCAGTACTTC.

V is TRBV18 and J is TRBJ2-7; D gene ambiguous. This CDR3 contains 13 residues. Germline CDR1 reads KGHSH; CDR2 reads LQKENI. V was cut by 3 bases and J by 2 bases, with 8 bases left in between. CDR3 DNA: TGTGCCAGCTCACCGACTGGTACCTACGAGCAGTACTTC. Translation gives CASSPTGTYEQYF.

The chain carries TRBV3-1 (or the pseudogene TRBV3-2) and TRBJ2-7; TRBD1 agrees at 7 bases. The CDR3 spans 14 residues. J gave up 3 bases and V 4 bases, and 6 bases lay outside the gene matches. The germline CDR1 and CDR2 sequences are LGHDT and YNNKEL (reference sequence). The CDR3: CASSRQGQNYEQYF. The CDR3 DNA is TGTGCCAGCAGCCGACAGGGTCAAAACTACGAGCAGTACTTC.

The table lists this clone with a count of one. This chain uses TRBV19 with TRBJ1-1, with D perhaps matching TRBD1 (5 bases). Trimming pared 3 bases from V and 11 bases from J, leaving 10 bases between. CDR3 size: 11 residues. CDR1 and CDR2 from the germline V gene are LNHDA and SQIVND (reference sequence). The CDR3 here is CASSIGHNAFF. The DNA for the CDR3 is TGTGCCAGTAGTATTGGACACAATGCTTTCTTT.

The gene calls are TRBV18 and TRBJ2-5; 7 bases match TRBD1. V lost 6 bases to trimming and J lost 3 bases; unmatched junction nucleotides: 4. The germline CDR1 and CDR2 sequences are KGHSH and LQKENI. The CDR3 runs 13 residues. The DNA for the CDR3 is TGTGCCAGCTCTCCCGACAGGGAAGAGACCCAGTACTTC. Residues: CASSPDREETQYF. Combining the CDR3 with reference TRBV18 and TRBJ2-5 gives the whole variable domain NAGVMQNPRHLVRRRGQEARLRCSPMKGHSHVYWYRQLPEEGLKFMVYLQKENIIDESGMPKERFSAEFPKEGPSILRIQQVVRGDSAAYFCASSPDREETQYFGPGTRLLVL.

This clone was seen a single time. The chain combines TRBV24-1 with TRBJ2-1, with 11 bases aligning to TRBD1. The V and J ends lost 3 bases and 4 bases, in that order; junction bases with no gene match: 7. Germline V gene lookup returns CDR1 KGHDR and CDR2 SFDVKD. The CDR3 is made up of 17 amino acids. The CDR3 protein is CATSDARTGGLYNEQFF. CDR3 DNA: TGTGCCACCAGTGATGCCCGGACAGGGGGCTTGTACAATGAGCAGTTCTTC.

The chain couples TRBV6-1 to TRBJ1-5; no reliable D call. The V end was cut by 4 bases, the J end by 0 bases, with 13 bases between. The CDR3 contains 16 residues. Germline CDR1 reads MNHNS; CDR2 reads SASEGT. The CDR3 protein is CASSGGGSLSNQPQHF. Here the CDR3 DNA reads TGTGCCAGCAGTGGAGGAGGGTCTCTTAGCAATCAGCCCCAGCATTTT.

CDR3 nucleotides: TGTGCCAGCAGCTTACGAAACACAGGGGGCAGGGACACTGAAGCTTTCTTT. This translates into CASSLRNTGGRDTEAFF. The V and J genes are TRBV5-6 and TRBJ1-1; 9 bases agree with TRBD1. Germline loops: CDR1 SGHDT, CDR2 YYEEEE. J was trimmed by 3 bases and V by 2 bases; bases with no gene match: 11. The CDR3 extends over 17 amino acids.

This CDR3 is CASSRDRGPKTEAFF. The DNA for the CDR3 is TGTGCCAGCAGTCGGGACAGGGGGCCGAAAACTGAAGCTTTCTTT. This chain connects TRBV2 to TRBJ1-1; 12 bases fit TRBD1. Trimming removed 5 bases from V and 5 bases from J; junction bases left unmatched: 6. Per germline, CDR1 SNHLY and CDR2 FYNNEI. The CDR3 sequence is 15 residues long.

The V and J genes are TRBV19 and TRBJ2-1; TRBD2 agrees at 9 bases. CDR1 LNHDA and CDR2 SQIVND come from the germline V gene (reference sequence). CDR3 length equals 17 residues. V trimming: 3 bases; J trimming: 0 bases; junction bases outside the gene matches: 6. The CDR3 DNA reads TGTGCCAGTAGTATCGGGACTAGCTTCAGCTCCTACAATGAGCAGTTCTTC. This sequence encodes CASSIGTSFSSYNEQFF.

With respect to this clone: One end of the junction does not line up with germline, which may come from a read error. The V and J genes are TRBV2 and TRBJ1-1; D remains unclear. The CDR3 runs 14 residues. Looked up from germline, CDR1 is SNHLY and CDR2 is FYNNEI. CDR3 sequence reads: CASTEGRLNTEAFF. The CDR3 nucleotides read TGTGCCAGCACTGAAGGGAGACTGAACACTGAAGCTTTCTTT.

The CDR3 protein is CASSPPTGVDYGYTF. DNA of the CDR3: TGTGCCAGCTCACCTCCGACAGGGGTAGACTATGGCTACACCTTC. This rearrangement joins TRBV18 to TRBJ1-2, with 8 bases matching TRBD1. The germline V gene encodes CDR1 KGHSH and CDR2 LQKENI. The CDR3 runs to 15 residues. V lost 3 bases and J lost 3; bases outside the gene matches: 6.

This chain connects TRBV18 to TRBJ1-3, with D uncertain. Germline V CDR1 and CDR2: KGHSH, LQKENI. There are 13 residues in the CDR3. Between the trimmed V and J ends, which lost 2 bases and 2 bases, there was a span of 4 bases. CDR3 nucleotide sequence: TGTGCCAGCTCACCAGACACTGGAAACACCATATATTTT. It translates to CASSPDTGNTIYF.

The CDR3 region is CASSRSGENTIYF. Written as DNA, the CDR3 is TGTGCCAGCAGCCGCTCAGGGGAGAACACCATATATTTT. This chain uses TRBV3-1 (or the pseudogene TRBV3-2) with TRBJ1-3; D perhaps matches TRBD1 (6 bases). The CDR3 covers 13 residues. In germline, CDR1 is LGHDT, CDR2 YNNKEL (reference sequence). V dropped 4 bases and J dropped 7 bases, with 11 bases sitting between them.

The chain employs TRBV9 and TRBJ2-5; TRBD1 agrees at 9 bases. The CDR3 loop spans 15 amino acids. In germline, CDR1 is SGDLS, CDR2 YYNGEE. The V segment lost 4 bases and the J segment 4 bases; nucleotides outside the gene matches: 8. CDR3 DNA sequence: TGTGCCAGCAGCAAAGGACAGGGGCTCGGAGAGACCCAGTACTTC. Its translation is CASSKGQGLGETQYF.

V and J are TRBV7-2 and TRBJ2-7; D remains unclear. CDR1 SGHTA and CDR2 FQGNSA come from the germline V gene. V dropped 6 bases and J dropped 0 bases, with 9 bases sitting between them. The CDR3 runs 13 residues. The CDR3 coding sequence is TGTGCCAGCAGTAAACCCAGCTCCTACGAGCAGTACTTC. It yields the protein CASSKPSSYEQYF.